One and the same sample provided the 4 T cell receptor beta chains below, sequenced in a study of T cell repertoires in cytomegalovirus infection. TCRdb re-analysed the reads in MiXCR, keeping a single row per CDR3 protein. Of 110,000 to 150,000 distinct CDR3 sequences in the sample, roughly 6% were seen once. Specimen: PBMCs. The receptors shown here come from a human donor in good health (CMV status not recorded). Some clones in this sample may be carry-over from other donors' samples.

In this sample, this clonotype turned up many times. The V call is TRBV3-1, the J call TRBJ1-1, with 9 bases aligning to TRBD1. V dropped 0 bases and J dropped 5; count of bases not matched to a gene: 4. CDR3 length: 15 residues. Germline CDR1 is LGHDT and CDR2 is YNNKEL (reference sequence). Here the CDR3 reads CASSQEGTGRTEAFF. In nucleotides, the CDR3 is TGTGCCAGCAGCCAAGAAGGGACAGGGAGGACTGAAGCTTTCTTT.

This clonotype was counted many times. J is TRBJ1-1 and V is TRBV15, with D uncertain. This CDR3 has 13 residues. The germline V gene has CDR1 LNHNV and CDR2 YYDKDF (reference sequence). The V end lost 2 bases, the J end lost 4 bases, and 8 bases lay between the germline ends. CDR3 sequence: CATSRSGVTEAFF. CDR3 in DNA: TGTGCCACCAGCAGATCCGGCGTCACTGAAGCTTTCTTT.

This clonotype was seen repeatedly, ten times or more. The chain combines TRBV27 with TRBJ2-1; 8 nucleotides align to TRBD2. Trimming at V came to 3 bases and at J to 5 bases, leaving 3 bases not matched to a gene. The CDR3 consists of 14 residues. Germline CDR1 reads MNHEY; CDR2 reads SMNVEV (reference sequence). CDR3 in amino acids: CASSLYGGDNEQFF. For the CDR3, the DNA is TGTGCCAGCAGTTTGTACGGGGGGGACAATGAGCAGTTCTTC.

This clonotype appeared many times. This chain links TRBV7-2 with TRBJ1-5; 7 nucleotides align to TRBD1. The V gene end was trimmed by 5 bases and the J gene end by 6 bases; junction bases not matched to a gene: 10. There are 15 residues in the CDR3. Germline V CDR1 and CDR2: SGHTA, FQGNSA. This CDR3 is CASSLSATGIQPQHF. CDR3 in DNA: TGTGCCAGCAGCCTCTCGGCGACAGGGATTCAGCCCCAGCATTTT.